The present T cell receptor (beta chain) was sequenced within a study of T cells after posttransplantation cyclophosphamide. Controls had myeloablative marrow grafts with methotrexate and calcineurin inhibitor, sampled at 1 year. This clone was recorded a few times. What it binds is unknown. Per the germline V gene, CDR1 is GTSNPN and CDR2 is SVGIG (reference sequence). Between the trimmed V and J ends, which lost 4 bases and 1 base, there was a span of 16 bases. The CDR3 extends over 15 amino acids. Sequenced by immunoSEQ multiplex PCR; TCRdb stores in-frame clones only, minus some. The sample lists about 9,900 clones, 88% occurring once. Study-wide points: TRB clonality was highly associated with recipient CMV seropositivity and reactivation. Later blood repertoires were often dominated by clones from the donor CD8+ memory compartment.

This chain joins TRBV30 and TRBJ1-1, with a possible D match to TRBD1 (6 bases). The source of this sequence is a male patient aged 25-45 years who received an allogeneic stem cell transplant from an unrelated donor, was CMV-positive, and had no GVHD. The T cells may partly be graft donor cells. Sequences were derived from PBMCs, sampled after an allogeneic stem cell transplant with a calcineurin inhibitor and methotrexate. The CDR3 is CAWNTGQGPNTEAFF. DNA of the CDR3: TGTGCCTGGAACACCGGTCAGGGGCCGAACACTGAAGCTTTCTTT.